A single sample gave rise to the 4 T cell receptor beta chains below, sequenced in a study of blood T cell repertoires in COVID-19. The method was immunoSEQ multiplex PCR; TCRdb's version includes in-frame clones alone and lacks a portion of them. This sample yields around 340,000 clones, of which around 90% are seen a single time; over 3.5% belongs to the top ten. Sequencing used peripheral blood. The receptors were gathered from a woman in her sixties with COVID-19, enrolled during active disease.

This chain uses TRBV7-9 with TRBJ1-6; D might be TRBD1 (5 bases). V lost 3 bases, J lost 6 bases, and 15 bases lay in between. The length of the CDR3 is 16 residues. In germline, CDR1 is SEHNR, CDR2 FQNEAQ (reference sequence). CDR3 DNA sequence: TGTGCCAGCAGCTTGGGGCAGACAGCTATTAATTCACCCCTCCACTTT. Protein: CASSLGQTAINSPLHF. Together with reference TRBV7-9 and TRBJ1-6, the CDR3 gives the full variable domain: DTGVSQNPRHKITKRGQNVTFRCDPISEHNRLYWYRQTLGQGPEFLTYFQNEAQLEKSRLLSDRFSAERPKGSFSTLEIQRTEQGDSAMYLCASSLGQTAINSPLHFGNGTRLTVT.

V gene TRBV11-1 combines with J gene TRBJ2-2; 7 bases map to TRBD1. The germline gives CDR1 SGHAT, CDR2 FQDESV (reference sequence). With 5 bases clipped from V and 0 bases from J, the junction kept 6 bases outside the gene matches. The CDR3 loop spans 16 amino acids. The CDR3 is CASSRRTGANTGELFF. CDR3 DNA sequence: TGTGCCAGCAGCCGGAGGACAGGCGCGAACACCGGGGAGCTGTTTTTT.

In the case of this clone: Being one base from a much bigger clone, this may be a read error. Other DNA sequences in this specimen translate into the identical CDR3. The chain has TRBV6-5 and TRBJ1-2; 7 bases line up with TRBD1. Per the germline V gene, CDR1 is MNHEY and CDR2 is SVGAGI. CDR3 size: 16 residues. The CDR3 bases are TGTGCCAGCAGTTACGAAACCGGGACAGCTAACTATGGCTATACCTTC. It is translated as CASSYETGTANYGYTF.

This clone was observed a handful of times. The chain is built from TRBV28 and TRBJ1-2, with no clear D. Germline V gene data show CDR1 as MDHEN and CDR2 as SYDVKM. The CDR3 loop spans 15 amino acids. V was cut by 0 bases and J by 2 bases, with 10 bases left in between. The CDR3 nucleotides read TGTGCCAGCAGTTTATGGGCAGGATTCAACTATGGCTACACCTTC. It is translated as CASSLWAGFNYGYTF.